This TCR beta chain came from a study of cytomegalovirus exposure and HLA in healthy donors (dated by TCRdb to 2017 to 2019). Regarding the research as a whole: An earlier analysis of some 500 of the donors reported approximately 270 Gb of sequence data and about 100 million unique TCR beta sequences from 150 million to 200 million T cells. About 280 gigabases of sequencing data and around 88 million unique TCR sequences made up an early release that covered approximately 620 HLA-typed donors. Among the roughly 390 genotyped donors, approximately 81% belonged to the genetic ancestry cluster associated with self-reported Caucasian donors. The study aimed to test whether signatures of past pathogen exposure could be identified by cataloging public T cell receptors. The study used immunosequencing to profile the T cell repertoires of some 600 subjects and linked those repertoires to cytomegalovirus serostatus. Besides the first cohort of around 700 subjects, a separate validation cohort made up of around 120 different subjects was used. To predict cytomegalovirus infection status, the study brought together high-throughput TCR immunosequencing, statistical association of individual TCRs with disease status, and machine learning. To study patterns of TCR occurrence, a later analysis re-analyzed previously published TCR beta repertoires from around 700 donors and added high-resolution HLA genotyping. The later analysis used no new phenotypic data to find candidate immune exposures, relying instead on TCR beta sequences and their occurrence across donors. An earlier analysis of 587 of the donors used high-throughput TCR beta sequencing to judge whether each TCR beta V gene segment behaved as functional or pseudogenic. Donor age, sex, ethnicity and CMV serostatus were compiled alongside the repertoire data. Genome-wide SNP genotypes for about 65% of the 666 donors were used in a later genetic analysis, which treated that subset as a discovery cohort. All discovery cohort repertoires had been generated using a single sequencing platform. HLA typing included class I and class II loci at four-digit resolution. The number of donors typed differed by locus, with 629-630 for A, B, C, DRB1 and DQB1, around 500 for DQA1, 606 for DPA1, and around 450 for DPB1. Because of strong linkage in the cohort, five DR-DQ haplotypes were treated as single units for association and clustering. On average, about 240,000 unique TCR beta nucleotide sequences were sequenced per donor among a few hundred genotyped donors of the cohort, with roughly 18% of those sequences being non-productive.

The cohort was made up of 666 healthy bone marrow donors. Cohort members were all nominally healthy when sampled, although unrecorded immune exposures were likely present. The donor tested CMV seronegative and was one of the 352 seronegative cohort members. A peripheral blood sample was collected from each donor, and TCR beta sequencing was performed on peripheral blood mononuclear cells. The Qiagen DNeasy Blood Extraction Kit was used to extract genomic DNA from the blood cell samples. A word on this clone: What this receptor recognizes is not known. Base qualities are not at hand, and no much larger clone is one base apart.

The method behind the library was the immunoSEQ multiplex PCR assay. For the multiplex PCR, a mixture combining 60 forward primers for TCR Vbeta segments and 13 reverse primers for TCR Jbeta segments was used. Amplification of the CDR3 region of rearranged TCR beta genes was performed with a multiplex PCR assay on genomic DNA. The Illumina HiSeq System was used to sequence the amplified TCR beta libraries as 87-base-pair reads. Regarding the original processing steps: In a later analysis, tens of millions of unique TCR beta chains were counted across the 690 or so repertoires, and roughly 11 million of these chains were shared by at least two donors. A nearest-neighbor algorithm error-corrected the raw reads and collapsed the reads into unique sequences, merging closely related sequences to remove PCR and sequencing errors. V, D and J gene segments were assigned by aligning CDR3 sequences to IMGT reference sequences. Each retained sequence needed at least a six-nucleotide match to both a V gene segment and a J gene segment. Rearrangements were called productive when the CDR3 lacked stop codons and stayed in frame with V and J; all others were non-productive. Following IMGT convention, CDR3 was defined as the stretch from the second conserved V-encoded cysteine to the conserved J-encoded phenylalanine. In an earlier analysis of 587 of the donors, sequences lacking an unambiguous match to a single V gene segment were excluded. In an earlier analysis of several hundred of the donors, V segments were called functional above 56.7% productive rearrangements and were called segregating when the between-donor standard deviation exceeded 5%. A statistical classification framework was built to diagnose cytomegalovirus status from the catalog of TCR beta chain sequences. In a later analysis, V and J genes were assigned by comparing TCR nucleotide sequences against IMGT/GENE-DB human TR gene sequences. The TCRdist pipeline was used in a later analysis to assign CDR3 sequences and most-parsimonious VDJ recombination scenarios. In a later analysis, every TCR beta chain was defined by the combination of its CDR3 amino acid sequence and its V-gene family, and reads without a unique V-gene family were dropped. In a later analysis, fewer than 650 highly shared, low-generation-probability nucleotide sequences were removed to address suspected cross-contamination and a sequencing artifact. In a later analysis, a clonal expansion index was calculated for each public chain from normalized within-repertoire ranks of inferred template counts. A later analysis computed generation probabilities with a VDJ recombination model fitted to out-of-frame rearrangements, and checked the results against IGoR. Hypergeometric tests were used in a later analysis to score TCR-TCR, TCR-HLA and TCR-CMV co-occurrence, with a repertoire-size bias correction applied to the TCR pairs. False discovery rates were estimated in a later analysis by permuting HLA or CMV assignments 20 times. In a later analysis, co-occurring TCRs were grouped using DBSCAN, with TCRdist sequence similarity added in when clustering inside HLA-allele-positive subsets. Repertoires with fewer than 30,000 or more than 120,000 public chains were left out of co-occurrence clustering, as were about 5 repertoires with anomalous nucleotide sharing. The immuneACCESS repertoire file appears here via TCRdb, limited to in-frame rearrangements. These files lack a portion of the clones; in checked studies, under half of the deficit traces to unresolved V genes, and the cause of the others is not known. That table furnishes V, J and clone size, whereas the DNA furnished D and trimming. The sample table records about 110,000 clones; over 55% of these occur just once. The ten top clones hold less than 3.5% of the sample.

General findings and caveats noted by the study authors: The study gave a list of more than 150 TCR beta chains associated with cytomegalovirus. In a later analysis, several top co-occurrence clusters were reported to appear linked to parvovirus B19, influenza, CMV and Epstein-Barr virus. Linkage disequilibrium might explain the correlated functional status among segregating V segments, but an unknown experimental factor could not be ruled out. An earlier analysis of 587 of the donors showed that most TCR beta V segments appeared in productive rearrangements either about 87% or about 30% of the time, which broadly matched IMGT annotations. A further reported finding was that TCR beta sequences accurately predicted the HLA-A and HLA-B alleles for most subjects in the first cohort. A later genetic analysis associated a missense DCLRE1C variant with V-gene and J-gene trimming of TCR beta chains, and an independent cohort replicated the association. In a later analysis, more than 15,000 TCR beta sequences were associated with specific HLA alleles at a false discovery rate of 0.05. The authors suggested that the approach could potentially be extended to other disease states and immunological phenotypes. A later analysis found that most CMV-associated TCR beta chains appeared HLA-restricted, with HLA associations seemingly driven largely by CMV exposure. A later analysis found that HLA-associated TCR beta chains were more clonally expanded and had lower generation probabilities than equally common non-associated chains. A later analysis found that TCR association rates varied across HLA loci, with DRB1 alleles showing the most associated TCRs and HLA-C alleles the fewest. Three of the identified cytomegalovirus-associated TCR beta chains were confirmed in vitro to be specific for cytomegalovirus antigens. When HLA alleles, especially DR and DQ, strongly co-occurred, attributing TCR associations to individual alleles was difficult. The classifier was reported to diagnose cytomegalovirus status with high specificity and sensitivity in both the original and validation cohorts. Because some donors lacked HLA typing at each locus, the association tests relied only on the typed subset. The earlier analysis of some 540 of the donors excluded fewer than 20 rarely observed V segments, including chromosome 9 orphons, because counts were too low. In a later genetic analysis, fewer N-insertions in productive TCRs were reported among donors in an Asian-associated ancestry cluster than the roughly 640-donor mean. A cluster of highly shared sequence variants was judged likely to represent a technical artifact of the sequencing pipeline. In this cohort, only TCR beta chains were sequenced, and detectable features were limited by the absence of alpha or paired-chain data. The presence/absence analyses assumed that sequencing depth was roughly uniform across donors, and that assumption may not be true. Most TCR sequences were observed very rarely across donors, whereas some public TCRs were present in many individuals. Immune exposure information for the cohort was limited to CMV serostatus.

The sample consisted of PBMCs. The clonotype comes from a female donor in good health and CMV-seronegative.

The bases are TGTGCCAGCAGACCCGGGAAGAAAGATACGCAGTATTTT. Its protein reads: CASRPGKKDTQYF. The chain is made from TRBV7-8 and TRBJ2-3; matching of 5 bases hints at TRBD2 as the D gene. Via the germline V gene, CDR1 is SGHVS and CDR2 FQNEAQ. V and J lose 6 bases and 5 bases, and a span of 12 bases separates them. Its CDR3 holds 13 amino acids, cysteine through phenylalanine. The sequence is cut down to CDR3 DNA, 39 bases in frame from base 1.